The clone carrying this T cell receptor beta chain was seen at least ten times. Its cognate antigen is unknown. This specimen comes from a study of response to subunit inactivated influenza vaccine. Trimming took off 1 base at V and 4 bases at J, with 11 bases between the two ends. This CDR3 contains 14 residues. Germline-derived CDR1 and CDR2 are SGHRS and YFSETQ. Using its own MiXCR run on the RT-PCR reads, TCRdb lists one record per CDR3 protein. The data contain some 500,000 distinct CDR3 sequences, 16% of them singletons. General study results and limits: Each seasonal influenza vaccination, the authors suggested, recruits few new T cells.

Sequenced here: CD4+ T cells sorted from PBMCs, sampled roughly 24 months after vaccination. The sequence was collected from a man aged 45 to 70 who received an inactivated influenza vaccine. The chain has TRBV5-1 and TRBJ1-2; D is possibly TRBD1 (6 bases). CDR3 amino acids: CASSLQGQSYGYTF. The CDR3 bases are TGCGCCAGCAGCTTGCAGGGGCAATCCTATGGCTACACCTTC.